This TCR beta chain was obtained from a study of cytomegalovirus exposure and HLA in healthy donors. The PCR used 60 Vbeta and 13 Jbeta primers. This table comes from immunoSEQ multiplex PCR, and its TCRdb copy is limited to in-frame clones, with some not included. The table has around 200,000 clones, 70% to 80% seen once; the top ten hold roughly 3.5%. V lost 5 bases to trimming and J lost 4 bases, with 10 bases between them. This CDR3 is 13 amino acids long. Germline values: CDR1 SGHTA, CDR2 FQGTGA. The TCR comes from an older woman in good health and CMV-seropositive. The chain has TRBV7-3 and TRBJ2-3; tentative D call: TRBD2 (6 bases). Sequencing was carried out using PBMCs. CDR3 residues: CASSPRLADTQYF. The CDR3 DNA follows: TGTGCCAGCAGCCCCCGACTAGCAGATACGCAGTATTTT.